A selection of T cell receptor beta chains follows, all from one sample in a study of blood T cell repertoires in COVID-19. Assay: immunoSEQ multiplex PCR; the TCRdb copy retains only in-frame clones and omits some. The sample includes 200,000 or so clones, 65% to 90% of them seen just once. The sequencing input was peripheral blood. The receptors here all came from a man in his forties who had recovered from COVID-19. Both conserved end residues are part of each CDR3. The D gene is left open where the match is weak. Clone size is given for some rows only: seen once, a few or many times, or a class if the clone is expanded.

CDR3	DNA	size	V	J	D
CASSQDVSWLAADEQYF	TGCGCCAGCAGCCAAGATGTTTCGTGGCTAGCGGCGGACGAGCAGTACTTC	.	TRBV4-3	TRBJ2-7	TRBD2
CASSTATGGRGNTIYF	TGTGCCAGTAGTACTGCGACAGGGGGCCGTGGAAACACCATATATTTT	.	TRBV19	TRBJ1-3	TRBD1
CASSTPRDAGYTF	TGTGCCAGCAGTACGCCCAGGGATGCTGGCTACACCTTC	.	TRBV6-6	TRBJ1-2	.
CASSLRTGAYGYTF	TGTGCCAGCAGTTTAAGGACAGGGGCATATGGCTACACCTTC	.	TRBV6-5	TRBJ1-2	TRBD1
CASSLRQGAATNEKLFF	TGTGCCAGCAGCTTAAGACAGGGGGCCGCAACTAATGAAAAACTGTTTTTT	once	TRBV7-2	TRBJ1-4	TRBD1
CASSHREQPQHF	TGTGCCAGCAGCCACAGGGAACAGCCCCAGCATTTT	.	TRBV6-2/TRBV6-3	TRBJ1-5	.
CASSLLTANTEAFF	TGTGCCAGCAGCTTATTGACAGCGAACACTGAAGCTTTCTTT	once	TRBV7-2	TRBJ1-1	.
CASSVEPSGSHSTDTQYF	TGTGCCAGCAGCGTAGAACCTAGCGGGAGCCATAGCACAGATACGCAGTATTTT	.	TRBV9	TRBJ2-3	TRBD2
CASSSTATEAFF	TGTGCCAGCAGCTCGACAGCCACTGAAGCTTTCTTT	few	TRBV5-5	TRBJ1-1	.
CAIRIDRDTYGYTF	TGTGCCATCAGGATTGACAGGGATACCTATGGCTACACCTTC	.	TRBV10-3	TRBJ1-2	TRBD1
CASSGGSDSAFF	TGTGCCAGCAGCGGCGGTTCCGATTCAGCTTTCTTT	.	TRBV2	TRBJ1-1	.
CASSPNTGGGTQYF	TGTGCCAGCAGTCCTAACACAGGGGGGGGTACGCAGTATTTT	.	TRBV7-2	TRBJ2-3	.
CAWSVGGRGYEQYF	TGTGCCTGGAGTGTCGGAGGCAGGGGGTACGAGCAGTACTTC	.	TRBV30	TRBJ2-7	TRBD1
CASSFTSGGPTTSYNEQFF	TGCGCCAGCAGCTTCACTAGCGGGGGGCCAACTACCTCCTACAATGAGCAGTTCTTC	.	TRBV5-1	TRBJ2-1	TRBD2
CATSRGGLGAYNEQFF	TGTGCCACCAGCAGGGGGGGACTAGGTGCCTACAATGAGCAGTTCTTC	.	TRBV15	TRBJ2-1	TRBD2
CASSLATDYGYTF	TGTGCCAGCAGTTTAGCAACAGACTATGGCTACACCTTC	.	TRBV12-3/TRBV12-4	TRBJ1-2	.
CASSLDTGGNYEQYF	TGTGCCAGCAGCTTGGATACAGGGGGCAACTACGAGCAGTACTTC	.	TRBV11-2	TRBJ2-7	TRBD1
CASTQGGPQNSPLHF	TGTGCCAGCACCCAAGGGGGTCCCCAGAATTCACCCCTCCACTTT	.	TRBV6-5	TRBJ1-6	.
CASSVWRGGADTQYF	TGTGCCAGCAGCGTGTGGCGGGGGGGCGCAGATACGCAGTATTTT	few	TRBV9	TRBJ2-3	TRBD2
CASSVGGVPGGGELFF	TGTGCCAGCAGCGTAGGAGGTGTGCCCGGGGGCGGGGAGCTGTTTTTT	.	TRBV9	TRBJ2-2	.
CASSLPAGGSYEQYF	TGTGCCAGCAGCCTCCCGGCAGGGGGGTCCTACGAGCAGTACTTC	.	TRBV28	TRBJ2-7	.
CASSLETGGEETQYF	TGTGCCAGCAGCTTAGAGACAGGGGGGGAAGAGACCCAGTACTTC	.	TRBV13	TRBJ2-5	TRBD1
CAGFFVTNTEAFF	TGTGCCGGCTTTTTTGTCACGAACACTGAAGCTTTCTTT	.	TRBV3-1/TRBV3-2	TRBJ1-1	.
CATSDLRPSGDTGELFF	TGTGCCACCAGTGATTTGCGTCCTAGCGGAGACACCGGGGAGCTGTTTTTT	.	TRBV24-1	TRBJ2-2	TRBD2
CASSQGVGRGYSYEQYF	TGTGCCAGCAGCCAAGGTGTGGGCAGGGGCTACTCCTACGAGCAGTACTTC	.	TRBV14	TRBJ2-7	.
CASSPPGDSPLHF	TGTGCCAGCAGTCCACCGGGAGATTCACCCCTCCACTTT	.	TRBV6-5	TRBJ1-6	.
CASSLGGSTYNEQFF	TGTGCCAGCAGCTTGGGCGGGAGTACCTACAATGAGCAGTTCTTC	.	TRBV5-8	TRBJ2-1	TRBD2
CASSGTGGRTEAFF	TGTGCCAGCAGTGGAACAGGGGGCCGAACTGAAGCTTTCTTT	.	TRBV2	TRBJ1-1	TRBD1
CSANDSPAGVYEQFF	TGCAGTGCTAATGACAGCCCAGCGGGAGTTTATGAGCAGTTCTTC	.	TRBV20-1	TRBJ2-1	TRBD2
CASSPGQGSYEQYF	TGCGCCAGCAGCCCGGGACAGGGGTCCTACGAGCAGTACTTC	.	TRBV10-1	TRBJ2-7	TRBD1
CASFRTGFNYGYTF	TGTGCCAGCTTCCGGACAGGCTTTAACTATGGCTACACCTTC	.	TRBV5-6	TRBJ1-2	TRBD1
CASSSSDEQFF	TGTGCCAGCAGCTCCTCGGATGAGCAGTTCTTC	.	TRBV11-2	TRBJ2-1	.
CASSPGGLATDTVKNIQYF	TGTGCCAGCAGCCCCGGGGGGCTAGCTACGGACACCGTCAAAAACATTCAGTACTTC	.	TRBV3-1/TRBV3-2	TRBJ2-4	.
CASVAFQETQYF	TGTGCCAGCGTGGCATTCCAAGAGACCCAGTACTTC	once	TRBV2	TRBJ2-5	.
CASSVDERGGTDTQYF	TGTGCCAGCAGCGTAGACGAGCGGGGGGGCACAGATACGCAGTATTTT	.	TRBV9	TRBJ2-3	TRBD2
CASSVTGDRGYTF	TGTGCCAGCAGCGTGACAGGGGATCGGGGCTACACCTTC	few	TRBV7-9	TRBJ1-2	TRBD1
CASSQGAARGAGYGYTF	TGCGCCAGCAGCCAAGGGGCAGCAAGAGGAGCGGGCTATGGCTACACCTTC	.	TRBV4-1	TRBJ1-2	.
CASSFTGGSGANVLTF	TGTGCCAGCAGCTTCACAGGGGGCTCTGGGGCCAACGTCCTGACTTTC	.	TRBV27	TRBJ2-6	TRBD1
CASSRTSGLVEYEQYF	TGTGCCAGCAGCCGCACTAGCGGCCTCGTAGAGTACGAGCAGTACTTC	.	TRBV9	TRBJ2-7	TRBD2
CASSGANYGYTF	TGTGCTAGTTCCGGAGCGAACTATGGCTACACCTTC	.	TRBV12-5	TRBJ1-2	.
CASSLGPGQFYEQYF	TGTGCCAGCAGCTTGGGGCCGGGACAGTTCTACGAGCAGTACTTC	.	TRBV5-5	TRBJ2-7	TRBD1
CAKREGLMNTEAFF	TGCGCCAAAAGGGAGGGCCTAATGAACACTGAAGCTTTCTTT	.	TRBV10-1	TRBJ1-1	.
CASSGGLWQETQYF	TGTGCCAGCAGTGGGGGACTCTGGCAAGAGACCCAGTACTTC	.	TRBV27	TRBJ2-5	.
CASSYSGQGPNQPQHF	TGTGCCAGCAGTTACTCGGGACAGGGACCTAATCAGCCCCAGCATTTT	few	TRBV6-2/TRBV6-3	TRBJ1-5	TRBD1
CASSIMMGPDTQYF	TGTGCCAGTAGTATTATGATGGGCCCAGATACGCAGTATTTT	.	TRBV19	TRBJ2-3	.
CASSLGTGVGYTF	TGTGCCAGCAGTTTAGGGACAGGGGTTGGCTACACCTTC	.	TRBV12-3/TRBV12-4	TRBJ1-2	TRBD1
CAWSVLNEQFF	TGTGCCTGGAGTGTACTGAATGAGCAGTTCTTC	.	TRBV30	TRBJ2-1	.
CASSLQGAKNIQYF	TGTGCCAGCAGCTTACAGGGGGCCAAAAACATTCAGTACTTC	.	TRBV11-2	TRBJ2-4	.
CASSRQYTEAFF	TGTGCCAGCAGTCGACAGTACACTGAAGCTTTCTTT	.	TRBV6-2/TRBV6-3	TRBJ1-1	.
CASSGQPSTDTQYF	TGTGCCAGCAGTGGACAGCCTTCTACAGATACGCAGTATTTT	few	TRBV2	TRBJ2-3	.
CASSIAGSTDTQYF	TGTGCCAGTAGTATAGCGGGGTCCACAGATACGCAGTATTTT	.	TRBV19	TRBJ2-3	.
CASSQMGRDGYTF	TGTGCCAGCAGCCAGATGGGGAGGGATGGCTACACCTTC	.	TRBV3-1/TRBV3-2	TRBJ1-2	.
CASSLVWRGTGPYEQYF	TGTGCCAGCAGCTTAGTTTGGCGTGGGACAGGACCTTACGAGCAGTACTTC	.	TRBV11-2	TRBJ2-7	TRBD1
CASSSGINRGAHGYTF	TGTGCCAGCAGCTCCGGCATCAACAGGGGTGCGCATGGCTACACCTTC	.	TRBV7-2	TRBJ1-2	TRBD1
CASSPSGSSYNEQFF	TGTGCCAGCAGCCCAAGCGGGAGCTCCTACAATGAGCAGTTCTTC	.	TRBV7-9	TRBJ2-1	TRBD2
CASSWVSGQPQHF	TGTGCCAGCAGTTGGGTCTCCGGGCAGCCCCAGCATTTT	.	TRBV6-1	TRBJ1-5	.
CASSLGLASYEQYF	TGCGCCAGCAGCTTGGGACTGGCCTCCTACGAGCAGTACTTC	once	TRBV5-1	TRBJ2-7	.